The T cell receptor (beta chain) described here comes from a study of OX40 agonist ivuxolimab in advanced cancers. Assay: immunoSEQ multiplex PCR; the TCRdb copy retains only in-frame clones and omits some. The repertoire holds about 84,000 clones, with roughly nine tenths as singletons. This CDR3 has 15 amino acids. Germline V lookup: CDR1 SGHRS, CDR2 YFSETQ. V shed 2 bases and J shed 7 bases, with 15 bases lying between them. The TCR originated in an adult with an advanced solid tumor such as melanoma, head and neck, liver or kidney cancer. The rearrangement joins TRBV5-1 to TRBJ1-4; D is perhaps TRBD1 (5 bases). Here the sequenced sample was CD4+ or CD8+ T cells sorted from blood, taken in a trial of the OX40 agonist ivuxolimab. The CDR3 sequence is CASSFSGGTGEKLFF. DNA for the CDR3: TGCGCCAGCAGCTTCTCCGGGGGTACCGGTGAAAAACTGTTTTTT.